This T cell receptor beta chain was found in a study of cytotoxic CD8 clonotypes in ibrutinib-treated CLL. PBMCs were cryopreserved, and around 1.9 micrograms of genomic DNA from them went into TCR beta libraries. Assay used: immunoSEQ multiplex PCR; TCRdb lists only in-frame clones, some missing. This repertoire shows more than 150,000 clones, about 72% found once; its top ten account for roughly 13%. There are a few counts of this clone. Its target is unknown. The V gene's germline CDR1 is MNHNS and CDR2 SASEGT. Trimming took off 7 bases at V and 5 bases at J, with 8 bases between the two ends. The CDR3 covers 11 residues. General study results and limits: Clonality was elevated at ibrutinib response and had returned toward baseline at progression.

The chain carries TRBV6-1 and TRBJ1-2, with unresolved D. The sample consisted of PBMCs, taken after 24 months of ibrutinib treatment. The clonotype originates from a human donor with chronic lymphocytic leukemia. The CDR3 loop reads CASTVRYGYTF. In DNA form, the CDR3 reads TGTGCCAGCACAGTGAGGTATGGCTACACCTTC.